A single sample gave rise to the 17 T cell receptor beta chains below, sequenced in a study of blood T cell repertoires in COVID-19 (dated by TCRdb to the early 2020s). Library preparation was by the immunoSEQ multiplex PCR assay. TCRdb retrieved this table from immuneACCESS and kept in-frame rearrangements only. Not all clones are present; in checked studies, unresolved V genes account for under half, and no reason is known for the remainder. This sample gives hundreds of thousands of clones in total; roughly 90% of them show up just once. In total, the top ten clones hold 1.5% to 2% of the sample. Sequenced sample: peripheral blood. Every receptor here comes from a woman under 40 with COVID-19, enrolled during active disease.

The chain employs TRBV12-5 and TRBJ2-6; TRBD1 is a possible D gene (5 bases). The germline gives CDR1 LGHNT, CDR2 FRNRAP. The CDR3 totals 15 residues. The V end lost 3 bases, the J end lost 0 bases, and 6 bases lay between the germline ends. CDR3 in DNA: TGTGCTAGTGGTTTAGGGGTCTCTGGGGCCAACGTCCTGACTTTC. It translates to CASGLGVSGANVLTF.

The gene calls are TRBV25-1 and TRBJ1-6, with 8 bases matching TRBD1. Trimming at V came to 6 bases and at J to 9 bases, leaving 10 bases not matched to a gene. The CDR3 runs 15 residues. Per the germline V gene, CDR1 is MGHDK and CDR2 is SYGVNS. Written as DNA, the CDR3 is TGTGCCAGCAGCGACACCGGACAGGGTGCTTCACCCCTCCACTTT. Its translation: CASSDTGQGASPLHF.

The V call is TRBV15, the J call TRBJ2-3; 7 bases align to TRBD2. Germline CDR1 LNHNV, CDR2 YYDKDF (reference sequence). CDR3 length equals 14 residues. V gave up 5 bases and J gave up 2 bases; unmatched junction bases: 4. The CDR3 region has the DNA TGTGCCACCAGCGCCAGCGGGACCACAGATACGCAGTATTTT. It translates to CATSASGTTDTQYF. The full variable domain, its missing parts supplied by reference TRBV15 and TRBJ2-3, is DAMVIQNPRYQVTQFGKPVTLSCSQTLNHNVMYWYQQKSSQAPKLLFHYYDKDFNNEADTPDNFQSRRPNTSFCFLDIRSPGLGDTAMYLCATSASGTTDTQYFGPGTRLTVL.

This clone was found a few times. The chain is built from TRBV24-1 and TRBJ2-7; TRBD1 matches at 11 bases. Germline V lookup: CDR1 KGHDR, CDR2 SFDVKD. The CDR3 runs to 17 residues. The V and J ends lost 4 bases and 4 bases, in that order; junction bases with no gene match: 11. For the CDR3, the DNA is TGTGCCACCAGTGAGGGGAGCGGGACAGGGGGATTGTACGAGCAGTACTTC. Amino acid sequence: CATSEGSGTGGLYEQYF.

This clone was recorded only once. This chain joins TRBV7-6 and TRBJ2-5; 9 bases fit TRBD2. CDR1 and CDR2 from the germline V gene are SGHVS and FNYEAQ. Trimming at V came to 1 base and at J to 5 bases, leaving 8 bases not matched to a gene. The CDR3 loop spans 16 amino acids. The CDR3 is CASSLVAGGPLETQYF. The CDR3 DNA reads TGTGCCAGCAGCTTAGTTGCGGGGGGGCCGTTGGAGACCCAGTACTTC.

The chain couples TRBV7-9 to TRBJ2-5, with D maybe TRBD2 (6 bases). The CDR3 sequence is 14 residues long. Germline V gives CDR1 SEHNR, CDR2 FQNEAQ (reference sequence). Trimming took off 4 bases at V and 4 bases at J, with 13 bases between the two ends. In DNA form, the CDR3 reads TGTGCCAGCAGCTCTAATTCCGGGGGAGAGACCCAGTACTTC. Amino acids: CASSSNSGGETQYF. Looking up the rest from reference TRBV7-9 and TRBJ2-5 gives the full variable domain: DTGVSQNPRHKITKRGQNVTFRCDPISEHNRLYWYRQTLGQGPEFLTYFQNEAQLEKSRLLSDRFSAERPKGSFSTLEIQRTEQGDSAMYLCASSSNSGGETQYFGPGTRLLVL.

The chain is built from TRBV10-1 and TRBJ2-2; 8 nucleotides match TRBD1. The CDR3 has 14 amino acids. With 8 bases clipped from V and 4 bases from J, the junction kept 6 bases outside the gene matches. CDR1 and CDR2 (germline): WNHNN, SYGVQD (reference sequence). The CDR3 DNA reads TGCGCCAGCCAACGACAGGGGAGCACCGGGGAGCTGTTTTTT. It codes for CASQRQGSTGELFF.

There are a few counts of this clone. The CDR3 protein is CASSRSSGSYGYTF. The CDR3 DNA is TGTGCCAGCAGCCGGAGCTCAGGGTCCTATGGCTACACCTTC. The J gene is TRBJ1-2, the V gene TRBV5-4; D is possibly TRBD1 (5 bases). This CDR3 region has 14 residues. Germline V lookup: CDR1 SGHNT, CDR2 YYREEE (reference sequence). V lost 4 bases to trimming and J lost 4 bases, with 14 bases between them.

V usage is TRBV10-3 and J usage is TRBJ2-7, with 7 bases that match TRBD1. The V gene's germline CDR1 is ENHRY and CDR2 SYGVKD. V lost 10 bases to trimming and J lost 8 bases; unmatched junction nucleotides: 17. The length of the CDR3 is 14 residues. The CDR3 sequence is CATRADTTGTQQYV. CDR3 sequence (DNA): TGTGCCACCCGCGCTGACACGACAGGGACCCAGCAGTACGTC.

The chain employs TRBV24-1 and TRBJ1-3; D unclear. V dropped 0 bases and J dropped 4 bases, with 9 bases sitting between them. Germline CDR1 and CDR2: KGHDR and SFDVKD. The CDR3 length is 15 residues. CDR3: CATSDLRDNGNTIYF. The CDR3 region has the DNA TGTGCCACCAGTGATTTGCGTGACAACGGAAACACCATATATTTT.

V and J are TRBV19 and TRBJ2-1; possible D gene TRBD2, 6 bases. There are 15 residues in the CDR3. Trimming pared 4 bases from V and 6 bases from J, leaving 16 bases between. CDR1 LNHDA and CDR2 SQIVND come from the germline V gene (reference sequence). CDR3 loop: CASSNPGGARNEQFF. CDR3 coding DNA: TGTGCCAGTAGTAACCCCGGCGGGGCCCGCAATGAGCAGTTCTTC.

The chain's CDR3 is CASSLGQGDEQFF. CDR3 coding DNA: TGTGCCAGCAGCTTAGGACAGGGGGATGAGCAGTTCTTC. The chain uses TRBV7-2 and TRBJ2-1; the match to TRBD1 covers 9 bases. The CDR3 is made up of 13 amino acids. Germline CDR1 SGHTA, CDR2 FQGNSA. With 1 base clipped from V and 8 bases from J, the junction kept 0 bases outside the gene matches.

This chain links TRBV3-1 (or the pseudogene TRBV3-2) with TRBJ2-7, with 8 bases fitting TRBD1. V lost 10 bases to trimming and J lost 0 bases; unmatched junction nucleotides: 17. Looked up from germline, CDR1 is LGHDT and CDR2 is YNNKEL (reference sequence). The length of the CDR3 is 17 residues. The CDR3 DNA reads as TGTGCCATCCCACCAGGAGTGGGGACAGGCTCCTCCTACGAGCAGTACGTC. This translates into CAIPPGVGTGSSYEQYV.

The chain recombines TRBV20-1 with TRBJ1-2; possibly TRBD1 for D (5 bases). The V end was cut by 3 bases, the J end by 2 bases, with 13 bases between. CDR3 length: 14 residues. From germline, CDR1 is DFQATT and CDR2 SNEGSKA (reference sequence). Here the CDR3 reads CSASVAGRNYGYTF. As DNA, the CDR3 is TGCAGTGCTAGTGTTGCAGGGCGCAACTATGGCTACACCTTC.

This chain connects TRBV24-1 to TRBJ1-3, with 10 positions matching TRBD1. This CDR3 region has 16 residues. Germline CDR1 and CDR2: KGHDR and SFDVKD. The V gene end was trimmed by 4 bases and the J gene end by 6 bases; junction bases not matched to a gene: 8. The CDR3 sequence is CATSEHGQGVLNTIYF. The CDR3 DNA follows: TGTGCCACCAGTGAACACGGACAGGGGGTATTAAACACCATATATTTT.

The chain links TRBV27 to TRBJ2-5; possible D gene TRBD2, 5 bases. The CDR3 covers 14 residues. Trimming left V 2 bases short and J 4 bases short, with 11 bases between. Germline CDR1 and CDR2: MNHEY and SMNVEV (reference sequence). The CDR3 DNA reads TGTGCCAGCAGTTTACAAGAGGGCCGAGAGACCCAGTACTTC. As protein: CASSLQEGRETQYF.

This CDR3 is CAISAGHSGNTIYF. The CDR3 nucleotides read TGTGCCATCTCGGCGGGCCACTCTGGAAACACCATATATTTT. This chain connects TRBV10-3 to TRBJ1-3; D uncertain. V lost 8 bases and J 0 bases, leaving 11 bases between the germline ends. CDR1 is ENHRY and CDR2 is SYGVKD in the germline V gene. The CDR3 runs to 14 residues.